Listed below are T cell receptor beta chains from one sample, sequenced in a study of blood T cell repertoires in COVID-19. Generated by immunoSEQ multiplex PCR, the TCRdb table keeps only in-frame clones and is missing some. The sample gives about 190,000 clones, 80% to 85% of which show up once; around 6.1% is in the top ten. Sequencing used peripheral blood. All receptors come from a woman aged 40 to 50 with acute or convalescent COVID-19. Both conserved end residues are part of each CDR3. The size entry is marked missing in some rows and otherwise reads once, few, many or a size class.

J gene: TRBJ2-3; clone size: -; V gene: TRBV28; CDR3 protein: CASSQGGGQGFRDTQYF
J gene: TRBJ2-1; clone size: -; V gene: TRBV29-1; CDR3 protein: CSVVGVVGSSYNEQFF
J gene: TRBJ2-7; clone size: -; V gene: TRBV5-6; CDR3 protein: CASSSLTYEQYF
J gene: TRBJ2-5; clone size: -; V gene: TRBV10-1; CDR3 protein: CASSGIAGGYETQYF
J gene: TRBJ2-7; clone size: -; V gene: TRBV28; CDR3 protein: CASSRTGTYEQYF
J gene: TRBJ1-4; clone size: -; V gene: TRBV5-5; CDR3 protein: CASSSSIGTDEKLFF
J gene: TRBJ2-1; clone size: -; V gene: TRBV19; CDR3 protein: CASSSLEDEQFF
J gene: TRBJ1-2; clone size: -; V gene: TRBV7-2; CDR3 protein: CASSLRGVGNYGYTF
J gene: TRBJ1-2; clone size: -; V gene: TRBV10-3; CDR3 protein: CAISEWGQAYGYTF
J gene: TRBJ1-2; clone size: -; V gene: TRBV2; CDR3 protein: CASLLTGNYGYTF
J gene: TRBJ1-5; clone size: -; V gene: TRBV19; CDR3 protein: CASSATGGQPQHF
J gene: TRBJ1-2; clone size: -; V gene: TRBV6-1; CDR3 protein: CAAYPGGIYGYTF
J gene: TRBJ1-5; clone size: -; V gene: TRBV7-9; CDR3 protein: CASSLAYGGSSNQPQHF
J gene: TRBJ2-1; clone size: -; V gene: TRBV29-1; CDR3 protein: CSAQDRNNEQFF
J gene: TRBJ1-3; clone size: few; V gene: TRBV30; CDR3 protein: CAWSVLRGNTIYF
J gene: TRBJ2-7; clone size: -; V gene: TRBV5-1; CDR3 protein: CASSLQLGGGAQYF
J gene: TRBJ1-2; clone size: -; V gene: TRBV4-2; CDR3 protein: CASSQDDRENWGYTF
J gene: TRBJ2-5; clone size: -; V gene: TRBV11-1; CDR3 protein: CASSLARGGLGETQYF
J gene: TRBJ2-3; clone size: -; V gene: TRBV19; CDR3 protein: CASSMGTSGRGDTQYF
J gene: TRBJ2-3; clone size: medium-sized; V gene: TRBV6-4; CDR3 protein: CASSASASTDTQYF
J gene: TRBJ1-5; clone size: -; V gene: TRBV24-1; CDR3 protein: CATSDSSGTGQYSNQPQHF
J gene: TRBJ1-1; clone size: -; V gene: TRBV5-4; CDR3 protein: CASSLSPRENTEAFF
J gene: TRBJ1-6; clone size: -; V gene: TRBV10-3; CDR3 protein: CAISGQQGPEGPLHF
J gene: TRBJ2-2; clone size: -; V gene: TRBV7-3; CDR3 protein: CAGSPNDRVTGELFF
J gene: TRBJ1-4; clone size: -; V gene: TRBV7-9; CDR3 protein: CASSLWQGGLLREKLFF
J gene: TRBJ2-2; clone size: -; V gene: TRBV13; CDR3 protein: CASSLVGTGDGELFF
J gene: TRBJ2-5; clone size: -; V gene: TRBV5-1; CDR3 protein: CASSLGWTTEETQYF
J gene: TRBJ1-1; clone size: -; V gene: TRBV5-1; CDR3 protein: CASSLEAGSEAFF
J gene: TRBJ2-5; clone size: -; V gene: TRBV24-1; CDR3 protein: CATSDSPGLLKETQYF
J gene: TRBJ2-1; clone size: -; V gene: TRBV5-1; CDR3 protein: CASSPGTSIPFSYNEQFF
J gene: TRBJ2-1; clone size: -; V gene: TRBV6-5; CDR3 protein: CASSRTGTVYNEQFF
J gene: TRBJ2-7; clone size: -; V gene: TRBV7-9; CDR3 protein: CASSSLGYEQYF
J gene: TRBJ1-2; clone size: -; V gene: TRBV5-5; CDR3 protein: CASSLMSADAGGYTF
J gene: TRBJ1-1; clone size: -; V gene: TRBV28; CDR3 protein: CASSSTRGARTEAFF
J gene: TRBJ2-5; clone size: once; V gene: TRBV30; CDR3 protein: CAWNGQLGETQYF
J gene: TRBJ2-2; clone size: -; V gene: TRBV27; CDR3 protein: CASRPQVGTGELFF
J gene: TRBJ2-7; clone size: -; V gene: TRBV28; CDR3 protein: CASRASGRALREQYF
J gene: TRBJ1-1; clone size: -; V gene: TRBV25-1; CDR3 protein: CASSETGPNTEAFF